This section outlines one T cell receptor (beta chain) sequence together with its context. In the source study's methods: Reference gene primer amplification gave nucleated cell count estimates. The assay was immunoSEQ multiplex PCR, and TCRdb's table has in-frame clones only and misses some. V, J and clone size were drawn from that table, and D and trimming were deduced from the DNA. Found here are around 20,000 clones, approximately 94% of them singletons; the top ten hold almost 8%. This specimen comes from a study of blood T cell repertoires in COVID-19. Whole-study context: Spain, Italy and the United States supplied samples that represented acute and convalescent COVID-19. PBMCs, B-cell-depleted T cells, or T cells provided the cDNA or gDNA that made up the material.

Germline V lookup: CDR1 PRHDT, CDR2 FYEKMQ (reference sequence). J was trimmed by 0 bases and V by 1 base; bases with no gene match: 9. There are 19 residues in the CDR3. The rearrangement uses TRBV13 and TRBJ2-6, with 7 bases identical to TRBD1. The sequence derives from a human donor in a cohort sampled during active COVID-19. The sequenced sample consisted of peripheral blood. The CDR3 DNA is TGTGCCAGCAGCTTAGAACTCCCGACAGGGACCTCTGGGGCCAACGTCCTGACTTTC. Encoded protein: CASSLELPTGTSGANVLTF.